The present entry profiles one T cell receptor beta chain with its context. Its antigen is unknown. The data were obtained in a study of T cell responses to AZD1222 COVID-19 vaccine. Notes on the study in general: Repertoire samples came only from after the peak T cell response. When two AZD1222 doses had been given, Spike-specific TCR breadth and depth rose.

Libraries were prepared by immunoSEQ multiplex PCR; TCRdb keeps only in-frame clonotypes and omits some of them. The table includes around 75,000 clones, more than 75% detected once. Specimen: peripheral blood, collected on day 0 of AZD1222 vaccination. The TCR sequence derives from an adult in good health.

CDR3 region: CASSPSTGTDTQYF. The CDR3 DNA sequence: TGTGCCAGCAGTCCTTCGACAGGGACCGATACGCAGTATTTT. V is TRBV28 and J is TRBJ2-3, with 7 bases identical to TRBD1. The CDR3 has 14 amino acids. The germline CDR1 and CDR2 sequences are MDHEN and SYDVKM. The V segment lost 5 bases and the J segment 6 bases; nucleotides outside the gene matches: 8.